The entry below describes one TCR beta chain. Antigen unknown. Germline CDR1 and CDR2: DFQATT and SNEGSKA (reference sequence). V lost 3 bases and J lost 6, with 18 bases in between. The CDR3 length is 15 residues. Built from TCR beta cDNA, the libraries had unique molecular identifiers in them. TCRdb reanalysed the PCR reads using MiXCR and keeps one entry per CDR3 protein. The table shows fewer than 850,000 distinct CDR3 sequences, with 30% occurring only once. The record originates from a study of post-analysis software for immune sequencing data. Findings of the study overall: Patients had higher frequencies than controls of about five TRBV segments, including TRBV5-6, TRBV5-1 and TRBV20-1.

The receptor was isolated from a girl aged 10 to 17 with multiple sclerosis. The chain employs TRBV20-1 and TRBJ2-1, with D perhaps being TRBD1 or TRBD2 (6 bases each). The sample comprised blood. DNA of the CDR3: TGCAGTGCTAGGATGGGTTACGGGGGCACCAATGAGCAGTTCTTC. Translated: CSARMGYGGTNEQFF.